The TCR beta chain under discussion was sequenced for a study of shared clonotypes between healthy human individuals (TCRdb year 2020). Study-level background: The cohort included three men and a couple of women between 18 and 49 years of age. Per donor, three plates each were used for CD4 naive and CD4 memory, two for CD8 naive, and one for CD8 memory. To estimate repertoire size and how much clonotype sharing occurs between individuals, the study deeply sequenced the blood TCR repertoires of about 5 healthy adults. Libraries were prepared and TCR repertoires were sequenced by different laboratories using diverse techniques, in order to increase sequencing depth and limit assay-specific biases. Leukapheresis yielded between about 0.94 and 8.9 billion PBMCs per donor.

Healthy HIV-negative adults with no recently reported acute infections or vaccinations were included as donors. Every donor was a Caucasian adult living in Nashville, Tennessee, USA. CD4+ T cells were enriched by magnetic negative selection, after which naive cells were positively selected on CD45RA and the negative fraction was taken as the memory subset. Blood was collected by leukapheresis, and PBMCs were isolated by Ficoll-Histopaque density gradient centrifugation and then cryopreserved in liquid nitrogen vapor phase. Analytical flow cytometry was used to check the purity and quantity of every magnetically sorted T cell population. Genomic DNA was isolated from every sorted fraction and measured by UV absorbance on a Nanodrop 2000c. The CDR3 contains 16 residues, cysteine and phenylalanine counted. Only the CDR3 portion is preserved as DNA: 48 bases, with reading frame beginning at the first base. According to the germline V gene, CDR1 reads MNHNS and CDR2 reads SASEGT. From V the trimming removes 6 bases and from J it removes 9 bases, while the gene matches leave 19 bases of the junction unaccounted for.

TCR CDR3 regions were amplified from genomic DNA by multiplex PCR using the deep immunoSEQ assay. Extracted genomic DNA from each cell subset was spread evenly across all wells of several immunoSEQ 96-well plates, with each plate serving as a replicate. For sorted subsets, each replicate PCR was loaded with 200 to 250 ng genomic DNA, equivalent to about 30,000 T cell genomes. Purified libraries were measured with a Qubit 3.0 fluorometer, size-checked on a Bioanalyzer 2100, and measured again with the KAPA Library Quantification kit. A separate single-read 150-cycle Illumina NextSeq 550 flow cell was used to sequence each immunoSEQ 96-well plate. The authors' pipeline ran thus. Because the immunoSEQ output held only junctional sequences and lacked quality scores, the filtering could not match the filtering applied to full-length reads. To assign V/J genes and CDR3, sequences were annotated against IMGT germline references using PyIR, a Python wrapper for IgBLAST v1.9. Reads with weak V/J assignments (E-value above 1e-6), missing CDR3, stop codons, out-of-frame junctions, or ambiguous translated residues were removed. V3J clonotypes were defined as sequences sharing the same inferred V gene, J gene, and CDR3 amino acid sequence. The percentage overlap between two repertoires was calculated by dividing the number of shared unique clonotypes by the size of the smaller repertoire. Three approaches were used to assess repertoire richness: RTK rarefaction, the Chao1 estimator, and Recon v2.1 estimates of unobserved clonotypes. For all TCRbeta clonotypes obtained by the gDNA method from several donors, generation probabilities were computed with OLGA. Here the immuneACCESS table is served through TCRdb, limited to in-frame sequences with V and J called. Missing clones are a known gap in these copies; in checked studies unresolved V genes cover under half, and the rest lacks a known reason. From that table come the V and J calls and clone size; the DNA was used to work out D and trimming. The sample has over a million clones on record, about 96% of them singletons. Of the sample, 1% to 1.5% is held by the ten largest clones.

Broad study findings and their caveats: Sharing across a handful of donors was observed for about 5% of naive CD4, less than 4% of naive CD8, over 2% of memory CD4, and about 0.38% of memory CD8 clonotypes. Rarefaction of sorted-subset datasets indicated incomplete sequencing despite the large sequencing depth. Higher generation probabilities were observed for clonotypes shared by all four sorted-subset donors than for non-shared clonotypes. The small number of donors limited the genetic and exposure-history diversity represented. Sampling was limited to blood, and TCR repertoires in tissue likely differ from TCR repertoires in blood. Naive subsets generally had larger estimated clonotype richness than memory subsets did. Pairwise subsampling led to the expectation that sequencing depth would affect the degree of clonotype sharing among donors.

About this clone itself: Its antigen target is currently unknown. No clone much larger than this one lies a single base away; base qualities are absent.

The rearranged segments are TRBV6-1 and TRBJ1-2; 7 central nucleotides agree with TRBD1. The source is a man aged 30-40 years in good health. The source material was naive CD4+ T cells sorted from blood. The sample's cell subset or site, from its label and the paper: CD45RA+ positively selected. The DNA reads TGTGCCAGCAGCGAAAAACCTTGGACAGGCCGGATTCGCTACACCTTC. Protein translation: CASSEKPWTGRIRYTF.